This T cell receptor beta chain came from a study of T cell changes during pregnancy in multiple sclerosis. Profiling relied on immunoSEQ multiplex PCR, and the TCRdb table lists in-frame clones only, not all of them. In the table there are roughly 68,000 clones, under 95% of which are singletons. Germline V CDR1 and CDR2: MNHEY, SVGAGI. The CDR3 loop spans 15 amino acids. The V and J ends lost 2 bases and 9 bases, in that order; junction bases with no gene match: 12. The source of this sequence is a female donor in good health, enrolled as a control in a pregnancy study. The source was peripheral blood, collected in the second trimester of pregnancy. The chain combines TRBV6-5 with TRBJ2-7; 8 positions match TRBD2. The CDR3 sequence: CASSYGLIAGTVQYF. The CDR3 region has the DNA TGTGCCAGCAGTTACGGGCTGATAGCGGGAACAGTGCAGTACTTC.